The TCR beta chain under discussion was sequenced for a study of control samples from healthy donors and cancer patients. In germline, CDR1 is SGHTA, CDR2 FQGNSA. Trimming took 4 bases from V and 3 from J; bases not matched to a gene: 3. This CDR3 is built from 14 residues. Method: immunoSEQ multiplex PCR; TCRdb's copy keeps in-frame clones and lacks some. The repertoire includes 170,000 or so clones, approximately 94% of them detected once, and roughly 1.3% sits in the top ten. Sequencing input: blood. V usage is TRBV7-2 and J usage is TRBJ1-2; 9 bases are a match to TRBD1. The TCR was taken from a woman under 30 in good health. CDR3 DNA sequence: TGTGCCAGCAGCTCGGGACAGGGATACTATGGCTACACCTTC. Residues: CASSSGQGYYGYTF.